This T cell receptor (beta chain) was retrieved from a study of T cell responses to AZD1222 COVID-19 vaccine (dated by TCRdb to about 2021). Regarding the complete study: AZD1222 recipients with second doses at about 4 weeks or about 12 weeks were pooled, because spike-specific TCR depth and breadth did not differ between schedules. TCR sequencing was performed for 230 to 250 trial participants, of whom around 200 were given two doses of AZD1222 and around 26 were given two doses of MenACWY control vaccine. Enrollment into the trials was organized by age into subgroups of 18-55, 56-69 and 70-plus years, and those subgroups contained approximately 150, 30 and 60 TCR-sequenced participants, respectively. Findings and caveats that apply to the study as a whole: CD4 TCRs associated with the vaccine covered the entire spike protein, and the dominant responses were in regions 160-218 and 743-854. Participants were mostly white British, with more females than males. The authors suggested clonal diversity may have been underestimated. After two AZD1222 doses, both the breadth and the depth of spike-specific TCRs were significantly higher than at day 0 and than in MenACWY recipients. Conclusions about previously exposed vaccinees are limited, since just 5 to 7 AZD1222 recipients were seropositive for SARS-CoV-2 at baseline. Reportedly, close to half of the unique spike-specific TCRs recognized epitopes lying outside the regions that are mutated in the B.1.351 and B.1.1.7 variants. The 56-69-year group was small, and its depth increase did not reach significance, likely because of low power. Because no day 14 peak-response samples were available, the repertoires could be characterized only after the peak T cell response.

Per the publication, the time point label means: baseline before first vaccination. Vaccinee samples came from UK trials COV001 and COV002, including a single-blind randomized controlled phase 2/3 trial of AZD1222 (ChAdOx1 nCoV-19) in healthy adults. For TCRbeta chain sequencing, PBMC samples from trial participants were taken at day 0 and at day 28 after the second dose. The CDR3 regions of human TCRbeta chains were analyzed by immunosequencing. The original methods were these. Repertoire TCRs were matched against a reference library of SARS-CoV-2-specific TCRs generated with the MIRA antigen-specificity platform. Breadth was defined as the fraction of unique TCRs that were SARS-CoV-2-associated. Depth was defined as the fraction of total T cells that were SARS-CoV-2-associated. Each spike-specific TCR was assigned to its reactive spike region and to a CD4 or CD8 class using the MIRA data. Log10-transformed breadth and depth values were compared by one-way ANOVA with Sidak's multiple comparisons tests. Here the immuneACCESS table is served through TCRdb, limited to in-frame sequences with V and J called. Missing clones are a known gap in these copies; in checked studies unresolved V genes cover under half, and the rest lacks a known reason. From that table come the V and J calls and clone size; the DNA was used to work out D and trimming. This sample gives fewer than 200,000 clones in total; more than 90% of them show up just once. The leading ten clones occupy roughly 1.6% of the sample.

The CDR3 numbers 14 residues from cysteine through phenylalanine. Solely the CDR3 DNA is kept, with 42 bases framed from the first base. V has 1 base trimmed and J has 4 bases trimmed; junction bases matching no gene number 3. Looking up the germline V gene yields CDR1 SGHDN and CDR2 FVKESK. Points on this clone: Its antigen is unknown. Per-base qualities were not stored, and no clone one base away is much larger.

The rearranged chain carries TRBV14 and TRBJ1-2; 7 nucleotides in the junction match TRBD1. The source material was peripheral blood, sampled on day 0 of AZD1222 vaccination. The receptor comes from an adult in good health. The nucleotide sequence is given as TGTGCCAGCAGCCAAGGACAGGGCAGCTATGGCTACACCTTC. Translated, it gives CASSQGQGSYGYTF.